The 6 T cell receptor beta chains presented below share a single source sample, sequenced in a study of control samples from healthy donors and cancer patients. Data came from immunoSEQ multiplex PCR; TCRdb stores just in-frame clones and leaves some out. The sample has some 140,000 clones; roughly 92% are singletons. Specimen: blood. The origin of the receptors is a man aged 25 to 40 in good health.

The chain uses TRBV7-8 and TRBJ2-7; 13 bases agree with TRBD2. The CDR3 consists of 15 residues. V trimming: 1 base; J trimming: 7 bases; junction bases outside the gene matches: 4. CDR1 and CDR2 (germline): SGHVS, FQNEAQ. CDR3 sequence reads: CASSLVGLAGVEQYF. The CDR3 nucleotides are TGTGCCAGCAGCTTAGTAGGACTAGCGGGAGTTGAGCAGTACTTC.

The rearrangement links TRBV24-1 to TRBJ2-3; TRBD1 aligns across 10 bases. J was trimmed by 3 bases and V by 4 bases; bases with no gene match: 9. Germline V gene lookup returns CDR1 KGHDR and CDR2 SFDVKD. The CDR3 loop spans 17 amino acids. CDR3 DNA: TGTGCCACCAGTGACCCGGACAGGGGGAAGGTGACAGATACGCAGTATTTT. Its protein product is CATSDPDRGKVTDTQYF.

This clone was seen more than once but under ten times. V usage is TRBV6-6 and J usage is TRBJ1-2; the match to TRBD1 covers 9 bases. V lost 6 bases and J lost 9; bases outside the gene matches: 11. The CDR3 has 14 amino acids. The V gene's germline CDR1 is MNHNY and CDR2 SVGAGI (reference sequence). The CDR3 sequence: CASSPGTGIASYTF. CDR3 coding DNA: TGTGCCAGCAGCCCCGGGACAGGGATTGCCAGCTACACCTTC.

V and J are TRBV7-2 and TRBJ2-7; a weak D match, TRBD1 (6 bases). With 5 bases removed from V and 6 bases from J, the gap between germline ends came to 14 bases. Per the germline V gene, CDR1 is SGHTA and CDR2 is FQGNSA. The CDR3 sequence is 13 residues long. The CDR3 DNA reads TGTGCCAGCAGCGTATCACAGGGTTCCGAGCAGTACTTC. Its translation is CASSVSQGSEQYF.

The chain is built from TRBV9 and TRBJ2-5, with D perhaps TRBD1 (6 bases). Germline assignment: CDR1 SGDLS and CDR2 YYNGEE. V lost 4 bases, J lost 2 bases, and 15 bases lay in between. This CDR3 is built from 15 residues. DNA for the CDR3: TGTGCCAGCAGCTCCAGTTCGGGACAACAAGAGACCCAGTACTTC. Residues: CASSSSSGQQETQYF.

The chain is built from TRBV2 and TRBJ2-1; D remains ambiguous. The V and J ends lost 10 bases and 0 bases respectively, with 10 bases between them. Germline CDR1 SNHLY, CDR2 FYNNEI. There are 13 residues in the CDR3. The CDR3 loop is CAMTRLSYNEQFF. In nucleotides, the CDR3 is TGTGCCATGACTCGCCTCTCCTACAATGAGCAGTTCTTC.